The T cell receptor beta chain under discussion was sequenced for a study of identical twins. CDR1 and CDR2 (germline): ENHRY, SYGVKD. The CDR3 spans 13 residues. Trimming stripped 7 bases from V and 4 bases from J, with 10 bases between. MiXCR, applied by TCRdb to the 5' RACE reads, yields one record per CDR3 protein. Of more than 1.5 million distinct CDR3 sequences in the sample, under 35% were seen once. The clonotype originates from a newborn girl in good health. V is TRBV10-3 and J is TRBJ1-4; no clear D. Sequencing was done on a sample of cord blood. The CDR3 spells CAIKEYGNEKLFF. The CDR3 DNA reads TGTGCCATCAAAGAGTACGGTAATGAAAAACTGTTTTTT.